This T cell receptor (beta chain) was sequenced during a study of cytomegalovirus exposure and HLA in healthy donors. Notes on this clone: No antigen is known for it.

Broader study findings: Later, TCR association rates were found to vary by HLA locus, highest for DRB1 and lowest for HLA-C. Cytomegalovirus-associated status was assigned to 150 or so TCR beta chains.

The PCR ran on 60 Vbeta and 13 Jbeta primers. Profiled with immunoSEQ multiplex PCR; TCRdb holds only in-frame clones, not every one. The repertoire holds approximately 200,000 clones, 65% to 85% seen once, with roughly 0.097% in the top ten. With 0 bases removed from V and 8 bases from J, the gap between germline ends came to 15 bases. Germline V gene lookup returns CDR1 SGHRS and CDR2 YFSETQ. The CDR3 runs 15 residues. This chain links TRBV5-1 with TRBJ2-1, with a tentative D call TRBD1 (6 bases). This TCR was recovered from a boy aged 2 to 10 in good health and CMV-seronegative. The specimen sequenced was PBMCs. CDR3 nucleotides: TGCGCCAGCAGCTTGGGACAGGCGGTTAACCATGAGCAGTTCTTC. As protein: CASSLGQAVNHEQFF.